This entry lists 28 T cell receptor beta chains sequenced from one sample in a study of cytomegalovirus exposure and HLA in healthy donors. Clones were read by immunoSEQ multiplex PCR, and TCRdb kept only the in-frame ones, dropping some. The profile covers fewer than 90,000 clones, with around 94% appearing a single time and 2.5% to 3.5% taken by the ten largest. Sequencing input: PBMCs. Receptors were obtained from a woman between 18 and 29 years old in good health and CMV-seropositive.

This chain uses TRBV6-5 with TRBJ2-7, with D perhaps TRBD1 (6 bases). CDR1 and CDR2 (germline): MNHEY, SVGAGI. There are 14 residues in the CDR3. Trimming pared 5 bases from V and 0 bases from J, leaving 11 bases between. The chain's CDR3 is CASSTGLPSYEQYF. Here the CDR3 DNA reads TGTGCCAGCAGTACAGGGTTACCCTCCTACGAGCAGTACTTC.

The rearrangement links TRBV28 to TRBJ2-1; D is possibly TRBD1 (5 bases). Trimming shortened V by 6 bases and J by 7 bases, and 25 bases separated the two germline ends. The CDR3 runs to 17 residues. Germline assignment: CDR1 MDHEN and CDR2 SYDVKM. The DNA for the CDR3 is TGTGCCAGCAGACGACTTCGACTTCGTTCTCAGGGAAATGAGCAGTTCTTC. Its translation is CASRRLRLRSQGNEQFF. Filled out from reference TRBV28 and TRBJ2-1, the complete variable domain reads DVKVTQSSRYLVKRTGEKVFLECVQDMDHENMFWYRQDPGLGLRLIYFSYDVKMKEKGDIPEGYSVSREKKERFSLILESASTNQTSMYLCASRRLRLRSQGNEQFFGPGTRLTVL.

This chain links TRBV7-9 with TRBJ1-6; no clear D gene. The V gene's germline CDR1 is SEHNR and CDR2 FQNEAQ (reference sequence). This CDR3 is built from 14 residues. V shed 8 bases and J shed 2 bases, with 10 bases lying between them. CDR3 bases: TGTGCCAGCGGAGGGCTGACCTATAATTCACCCCTCCACTTT. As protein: CASGGLTYNSPLHF.

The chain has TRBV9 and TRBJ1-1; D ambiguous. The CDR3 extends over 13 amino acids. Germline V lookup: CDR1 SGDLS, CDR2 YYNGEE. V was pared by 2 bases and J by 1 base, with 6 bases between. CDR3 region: CASSVQENTEAFF. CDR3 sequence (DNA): TGTGCCAGCAGCGTTCAGGAGAACACTGAAGCTTTCTTT.

CDR3 amino acids: CASSPDGGRNEKLFF. CDR3 DNA sequence: TGTGCCAGCAGCCCCGACGGGGGGCGAAATGAAAAACTGTTTTTT. The chain joins TRBV7-2 to TRBJ1-4; D perhaps matches TRBD1 (6 bases). This CDR3 region has 15 residues. With 5 bases removed from V and 5 bases from J, the gap between germline ends came to 15 bases. CDR1 SGHTA and CDR2 FQGNSA come from the germline V gene.

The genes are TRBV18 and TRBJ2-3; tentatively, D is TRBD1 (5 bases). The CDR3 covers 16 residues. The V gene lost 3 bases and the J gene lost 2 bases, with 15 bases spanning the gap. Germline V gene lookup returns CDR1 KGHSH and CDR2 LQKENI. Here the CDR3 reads CASSPRPGHTTDTQYF. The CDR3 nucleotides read TGTGCCAGCTCACCTCGCCCCGGACACACCACAGATACGCAGTATTTT.

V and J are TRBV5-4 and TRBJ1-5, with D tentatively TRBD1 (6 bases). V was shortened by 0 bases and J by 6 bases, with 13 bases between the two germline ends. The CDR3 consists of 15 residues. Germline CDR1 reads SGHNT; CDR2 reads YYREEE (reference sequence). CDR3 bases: TGTGCCAGCAGCTTGGATGGGGGCGCGGGTCAGCCCCAGCATTTT. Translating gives CASSLDGGAGQPQHF.

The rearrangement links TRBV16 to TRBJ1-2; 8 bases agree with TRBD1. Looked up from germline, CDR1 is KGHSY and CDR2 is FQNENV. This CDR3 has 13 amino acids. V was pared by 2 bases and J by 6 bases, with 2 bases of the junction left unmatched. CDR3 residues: CASSQGTGDGYTF. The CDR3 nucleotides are TGTGCCAGCAGCCAAGGGACAGGTGATGGCTACACCTTC.

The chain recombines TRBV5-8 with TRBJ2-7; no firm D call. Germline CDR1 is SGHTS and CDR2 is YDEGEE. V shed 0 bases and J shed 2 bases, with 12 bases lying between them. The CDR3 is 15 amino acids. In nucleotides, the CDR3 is TGTGCCAGCAGCTTGGCTCTATCCCGTACCTACGAGCAGTACTTC. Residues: CASSLALSRTYEQYF.

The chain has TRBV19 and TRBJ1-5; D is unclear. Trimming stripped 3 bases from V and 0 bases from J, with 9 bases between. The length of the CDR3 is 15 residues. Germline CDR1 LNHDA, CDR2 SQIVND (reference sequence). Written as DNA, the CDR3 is TGTGCCAGTAGTATTTCGAGCGGTAGCAATCAGCCCCAGCATTTT. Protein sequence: CASSISSGSNQPQHF.

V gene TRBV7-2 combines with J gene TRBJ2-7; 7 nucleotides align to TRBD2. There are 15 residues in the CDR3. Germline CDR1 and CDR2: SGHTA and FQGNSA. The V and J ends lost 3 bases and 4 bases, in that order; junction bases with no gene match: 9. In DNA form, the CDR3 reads TGTGCCAGCAGCTTGGACCCTAGCGGTCTTTACGAGCAGTACTTC. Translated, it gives CASSLDPSGLYEQYF. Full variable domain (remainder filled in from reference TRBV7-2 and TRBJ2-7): GAGVSQSPSNKVTEKGKDVELRCDPISGHTALYWYRQSLGQGLEFLIYFQGNSAPDKSGLPSDRFSAERTGGSVSTLTIQRTQQEDSAVYLCASSLDPSGLYEQYFGPGTRLTVT.

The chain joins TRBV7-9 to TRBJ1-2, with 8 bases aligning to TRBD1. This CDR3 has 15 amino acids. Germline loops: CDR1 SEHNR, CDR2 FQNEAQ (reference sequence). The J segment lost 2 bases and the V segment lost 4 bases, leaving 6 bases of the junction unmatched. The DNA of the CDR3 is TGTGCCAGCAGCTCGCCCTGGGACAGGAACTATGGCTACACCTTC. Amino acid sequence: CASSSPWDRNYGYTF.

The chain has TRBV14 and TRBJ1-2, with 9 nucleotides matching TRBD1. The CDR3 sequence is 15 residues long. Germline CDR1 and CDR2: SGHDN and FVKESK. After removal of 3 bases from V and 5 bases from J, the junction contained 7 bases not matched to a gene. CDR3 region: CASSQERTGVYGYTF. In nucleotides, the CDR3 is TGTGCCAGCAGCCAGGAAAGGACAGGGGTGTATGGCTACACCTTC.

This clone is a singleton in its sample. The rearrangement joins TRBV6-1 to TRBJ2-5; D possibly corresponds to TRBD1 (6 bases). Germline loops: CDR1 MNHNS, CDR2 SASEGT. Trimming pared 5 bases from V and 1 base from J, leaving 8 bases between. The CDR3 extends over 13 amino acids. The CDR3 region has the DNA TGTGCCAGCAGTTGGACAGCCCAAGAGACCCAGTACTTC. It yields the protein CASSWTAQETQYF.

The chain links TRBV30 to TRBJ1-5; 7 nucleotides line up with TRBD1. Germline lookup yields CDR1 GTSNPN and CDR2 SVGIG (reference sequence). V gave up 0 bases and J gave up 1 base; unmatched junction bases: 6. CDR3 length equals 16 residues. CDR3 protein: CAWSVQGRGSNQPQHF. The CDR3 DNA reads TGTGCCTGGAGTGTACAGGGGCGAGGGAGCAATCAGCCCCAGCATTTT.

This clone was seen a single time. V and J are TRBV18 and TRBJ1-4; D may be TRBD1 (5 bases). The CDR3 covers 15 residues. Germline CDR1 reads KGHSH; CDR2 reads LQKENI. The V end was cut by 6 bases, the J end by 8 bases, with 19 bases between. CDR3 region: CASSLREGLLEKLFF. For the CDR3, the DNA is TGTGCCAGCTCTCTCCGGGAGGGACTGTTGGAAAAACTGTTTTTT.

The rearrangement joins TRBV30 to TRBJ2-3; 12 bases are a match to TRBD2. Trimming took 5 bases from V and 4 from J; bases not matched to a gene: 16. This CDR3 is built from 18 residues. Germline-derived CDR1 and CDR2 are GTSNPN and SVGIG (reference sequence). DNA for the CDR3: TGTGCCTGGGGGCGGCGTCGGACTAGCGGGAAATCGCCAGATACGCAGTATTTT. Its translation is CAWGRRRTSGKSPDTQYF.

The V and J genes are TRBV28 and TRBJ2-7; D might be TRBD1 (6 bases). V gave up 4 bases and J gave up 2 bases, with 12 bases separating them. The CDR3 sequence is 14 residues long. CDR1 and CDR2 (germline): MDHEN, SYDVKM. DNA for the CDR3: TGTGCCAGCAGTTCGCGCAGGGGCCCCTACGAGCAGTACTTC. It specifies CASSSRRGPYEQYF.

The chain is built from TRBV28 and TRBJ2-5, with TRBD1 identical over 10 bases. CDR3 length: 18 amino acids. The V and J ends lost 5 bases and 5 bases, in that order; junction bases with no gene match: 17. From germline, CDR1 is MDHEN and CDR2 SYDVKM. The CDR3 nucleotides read TGTGCCAGCAGTCGACCGGGGACAGGGGCCCCCAATTTGGAGACCCAGTACTTC. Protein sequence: CASSRPGTGAPNLETQYF.

The CDR3 DNA reads as TGTGCCAGCAGCCCCGGACAGGCAGCGAACACCGGGGAGCTGTTTTTT. This sequence encodes CASSPGQAANTGELFF. The chain combines TRBV9 with TRBJ2-2, with TRBD1 identical over 7 bases. Germline V gene sequence: CDR1 SGDLS, CDR2 YYNGEE. The CDR3 loop spans 16 amino acids. J lost 0 bases, V lost 4 bases, and 6 bases had no gene match.

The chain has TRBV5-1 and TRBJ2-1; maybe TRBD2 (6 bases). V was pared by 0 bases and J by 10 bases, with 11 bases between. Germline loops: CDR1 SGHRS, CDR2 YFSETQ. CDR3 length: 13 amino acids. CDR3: CASSLVGGREQFF. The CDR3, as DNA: TGCGCCAGCAGCTTGGTCGGGGGACGAGAGCAGTTCTTC. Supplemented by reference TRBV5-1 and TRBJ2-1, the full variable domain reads KAGVTQTPRYLIKTRGQQVTLSCSPISGHRSVSWYQQTPGQGLQFLFEYFSETQRNKGNFPGRFSGRQFSNSRSEMNVSTLELGDSALYLCASSLVGGREQFFGPGTRLTVL.

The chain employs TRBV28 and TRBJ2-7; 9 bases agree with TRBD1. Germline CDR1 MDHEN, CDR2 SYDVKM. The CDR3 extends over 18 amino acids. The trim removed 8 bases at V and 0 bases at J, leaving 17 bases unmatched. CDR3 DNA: TGTGCCAGCGTTGACCCCGGGACAGGGATAGGGGGCTCCTACGAGCAGTACTTC. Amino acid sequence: CASVDPGTGIGGSYEQYF.

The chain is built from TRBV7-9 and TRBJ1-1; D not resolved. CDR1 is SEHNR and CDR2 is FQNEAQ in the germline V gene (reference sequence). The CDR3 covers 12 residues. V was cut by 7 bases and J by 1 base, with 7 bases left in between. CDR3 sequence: CASTPRNTEAFF. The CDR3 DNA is TGTGCCAGCACCCCGCGGAACACTGAAGCTTTCTTT.

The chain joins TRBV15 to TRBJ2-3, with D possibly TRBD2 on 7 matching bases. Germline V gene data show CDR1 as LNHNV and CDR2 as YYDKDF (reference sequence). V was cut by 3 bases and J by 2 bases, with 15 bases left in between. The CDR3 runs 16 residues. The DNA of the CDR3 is TGTGCCACCAGCAGGGGGGCGGGGGTGAACACAGATACGCAGTATTTT. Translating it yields CATSRGAGVNTDTQYF.

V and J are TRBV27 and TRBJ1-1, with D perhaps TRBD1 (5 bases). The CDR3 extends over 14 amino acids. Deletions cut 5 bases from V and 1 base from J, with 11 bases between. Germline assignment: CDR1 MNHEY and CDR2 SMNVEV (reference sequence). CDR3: CASSIIQGNTEAFF. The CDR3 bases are TGTGCCAGCAGTATCATCCAGGGGAACACTGAAGCTTTCTTT.

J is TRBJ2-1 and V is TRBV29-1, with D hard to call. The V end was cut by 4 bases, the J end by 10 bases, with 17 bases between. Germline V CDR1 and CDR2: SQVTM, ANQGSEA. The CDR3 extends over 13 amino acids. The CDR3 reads CSVARNWVSEQFF. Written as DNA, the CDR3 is TGCAGCGTTGCCCGAAACTGGGTTAGCGAGCAGTTCTTC.

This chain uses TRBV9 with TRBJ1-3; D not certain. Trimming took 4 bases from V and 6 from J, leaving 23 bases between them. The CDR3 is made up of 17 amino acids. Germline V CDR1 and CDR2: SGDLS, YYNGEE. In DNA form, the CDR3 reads TGTGCCAGCAGCCCTCTGAGCGGTAAGACCTTGGAAAACACCATATATTTT. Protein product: CASSPLSGKTLENTIYF.

The CDR3 is CASSKKAFF. The CDR3, as DNA: TGTGCCAGCAGCAAAAAAGCTTTCTTT. This chain joins TRBV6-1 and TRBJ1-1; D uncertain. This CDR3 has 9 amino acids. The germline V gene has CDR1 MNHNS and CDR2 SASEGT. Trimming pared 6 bases from V and 9 bases from J, leaving 5 bases between.